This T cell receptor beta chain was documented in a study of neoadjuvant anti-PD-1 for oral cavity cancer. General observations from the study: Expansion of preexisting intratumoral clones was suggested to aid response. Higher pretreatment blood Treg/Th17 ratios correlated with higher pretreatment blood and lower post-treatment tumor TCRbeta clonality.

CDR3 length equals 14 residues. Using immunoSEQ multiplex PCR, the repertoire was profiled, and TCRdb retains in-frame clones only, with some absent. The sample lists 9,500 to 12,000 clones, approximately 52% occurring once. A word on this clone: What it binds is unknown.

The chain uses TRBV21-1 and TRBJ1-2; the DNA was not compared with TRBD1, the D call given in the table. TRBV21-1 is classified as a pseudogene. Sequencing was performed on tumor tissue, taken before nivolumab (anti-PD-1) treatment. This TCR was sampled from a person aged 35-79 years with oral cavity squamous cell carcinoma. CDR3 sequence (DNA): TGTGCCAGCAGCAAAGGGACAGGGGGCTATGGCTACACCTTC. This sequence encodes CASSKGTGGYGYTF.